A single sample gave rise to the 28 T cell receptor beta chains below, sequenced in a study of blood T cell repertoires in COVID-19. Sequenced by immunoSEQ multiplex PCR; TCRdb stores in-frame clones only, minus some. The data contain about 36,000 clones, 75% to 90% of them singletons. Sequences were obtained from peripheral blood. The receptor set was obtained from a man between 60 and 75 years old with acute or convalescent COVID-19.

The chain uses TRBV10-2 and TRBJ1-2; D not certain. V lost 0 bases and J lost 5, with 7 bases in between. Per germline, CDR1 WSHSY and CDR2 SAAADI. This CDR3 is built from 13 residues. The CDR3 region is CASSESRTYGYTF. The CDR3 DNA reads TGCGCCAGCAGTGAGTCTCGTACTTATGGCTACACCTTC.

The chain couples TRBV12-5 to TRBJ2-1; 7 bases are a match to TRBD1. This CDR3 region has 17 residues. Germline trimming cut 4 bases from V and 4 bases from J; bases unmatched to any gene: 13. The germline gives CDR1 LGHNT, CDR2 FRNRAP. Here the CDR3 reads CASGSNSPGQPYNEQFF. Here the CDR3 DNA reads TGTGCTAGTGGTTCGAACAGCCCGGGACAGCCTTACAATGAGCAGTTCTTC.

V usage is TRBV6-5 and J usage is TRBJ2-5, with a weak D call TRBD1 (6 bases). Germline V gene sequence: CDR1 MNHEY, CDR2 SVGAGI. V lost 8 bases and J 4 bases, leaving 11 bases between the germline ends. The CDR3 extends over 12 amino acids. The CDR3 is CASRDIGETQYF. The CDR3, as DNA: TGTGCCAGCCGGGACATTGGAGAGACCCAGTACTTC.

This chain connects TRBV27 to TRBJ2-2, with a possible D match to TRBD1 (6 bases). Trimming left V 5 bases short and J 4 bases short, with 20 bases between. Germline CDR1 is MNHEY and CDR2 is SMNVEV (reference sequence). The CDR3 is 17 amino acids. The CDR3 is CASSATRQELGTGELFF. The CDR3 nucleotides are TGTGCCAGCAGTGCCACGCGACAGGAATTGGGCACCGGGGAGCTGTTTTTT.

This chain joins TRBV2 and TRBJ1-2, with D possibly TRBD1 on 6 matching bases. V lost 5 bases and J lost 4, with 14 bases in between. Germline loops: CDR1 SNHLY, CDR2 FYNNEI. This CDR3 contains 14 residues. This chain's CDR3 is CASSQARQAYGYTF. The CDR3 DNA reads as TGTGCCAGCAGTCAGGCCAGACAGGCCTATGGCTACACCTTC.

The genes are TRBV5-5 and TRBJ2-2; 7 bases are shared with TRBD1. The germline gives CDR1 SGHKS, CDR2 YYEKEE (reference sequence). The CDR3 spans 13 residues. Germline trimming cut 5 bases from V and 6 bases from J; bases unmatched to any gene: 4. In DNA form, the CDR3 reads TGTGCCAGCAGGGAAGACAGGGCCGGGGAGCTGTTTTTT. It is translated as CASREDRAGELFF.

The chain carries TRBV6-2 or TRBV6-3 and TRBJ2-3; TRBD1 matches at 7 bases. The length of the CDR3 is 15 residues. Germline CDR1 and CDR2: MNHEY and SVGEGT. Unmatched junction bases numbered 4, after V lost 2 bases and J lost 2 bases. DNA of the CDR3: TGTGCCAGCAGTTACGGAGACAGGGACACAGATACGCAGTATTTT. Translating it yields CASSYGDRDTDTQYF.

V is TRBV24-1 and J is TRBJ2-3, with 7 positions matching TRBD1. The CDR3 totals 14 residues. Germline trimming cut 9 bases from V and 2 bases from J; bases unmatched to any gene: 7. Germline CDR1 is KGHDR and CDR2 is SFDVKD. This CDR3 reads CATGDRVVTDTQYF. The DNA for the CDR3 is TGTGCCACCGGCGACAGGGTCGTCACAGATACGCAGTATTTT.

The J gene is TRBJ2-5, the V gene TRBV29-1, with D tentatively TRBD1 (5 bases). Trimming stripped 6 bases from V and 3 bases from J, with 8 bases between. In germline, CDR1 is SQVTM, CDR2 ANQGSEA. The CDR3 extends over 11 amino acids. The CDR3 here is CSVDSEETQYF. The DNA of the CDR3 is TGCAGCGTCGACAGTGAAGAGACCCAGTACTTC.

V is TRBV6-5 and J is TRBJ1-1; 11 bases align to TRBD1. Trimming at V came to 6 bases and at J to 6 bases, leaving 6 bases not matched to a gene. Germline CDR1 and CDR2: MNHEY and SVGAGI. CDR3 size: 14 residues. For the CDR3, the DNA is TGTGCCAGCAGGGACAGGGGGCTGGTCGCTGAAGCTTTCTTT. Residues: CASRDRGLVAEAFF.

The J gene is TRBJ1-2, the V gene TRBV6-5, with 7 bases lining up with TRBD1. V gave up 4 bases and J gave up 3 bases; unmatched junction bases: 2. CDR3 length equals 13 residues. The germline V gene has CDR1 MNHEY and CDR2 SVGAGI. For the CDR3, the DNA is TGTGCCAGCAGTTCAACAGGGGACTATGGCTACACCTTC. Protein sequence: CASSSTGDYGYTF.

The chain carries TRBV11-3 and TRBJ1-2, with 8 bases that match TRBD1. V gave up 0 bases and J gave up 4 bases; unmatched junction bases: 10. There are 17 residues in the CDR3. Germline-derived CDR1 and CDR2 are SGHNT and YENEEA. The CDR3 coding sequence is TGTGCCAGCAGCTTAGATCCCGGCAGGGGGCGCCCCTATGGCTACACCTTC. Amino acid sequence: CASSLDPGRGRPYGYTF.

The CDR3 loop reads CASSRAQGYSNQPQHF. CDR3 in DNA: TGTGCCAGTAGTCGGGCACAGGGTTATAGCAATCAGCCCCAGCATTTT. V usage is TRBV19 and J usage is TRBJ1-5; tentatively, D is TRBD1 (6 bases). V lost 5 bases to trimming and J lost 0 bases, with 14 bases between them. Germline V gene data show CDR1 as LNHDA and CDR2 as SQIVND (reference sequence). The length of the CDR3 is 16 residues.

The rearrangement joins TRBV5-1 to TRBJ1-4, with 7 bases identical to TRBD1. The CDR3 is 18 residues long. Trimming cost V 4 bases and J 0 bases; bases outside gene matches: 12. Germline-derived CDR1 and CDR2 are SGHRS and YFSETQ. CDR3 amino acids: CASSPWTGLSSTNEKLFF. CDR3 DNA: TGCGCCAGCAGCCCCTGGACAGGTTTATCGTCAACTAATGAAAAACTGTTTTTT.

The rearrangement joins TRBV29-1 to TRBJ2-4, with a possible D match to TRBD2 (6 bases). The V end lost 2 bases, the J end lost 8 bases, and 13 bases lay between the germline ends. The germline gives CDR1 SQVTM, CDR2 ANQGSEA. This CDR3 spans 13 amino acids. CDR3 loop: CSVETGSTDIQYF. The CDR3 nucleotides are TGCAGCGTTGAAACCGGGAGTACGGACATTCAGTACTTC.

The V and J genes are TRBV5-4 and TRBJ2-2, with 8 bases lining up with TRBD2. The junction had 5 bases not matched to a gene; V was cut back by 0 bases and J by 4 bases. CDR3 size: 16 residues. CDR1 is SGHNT and CDR2 is YYREEE in the germline V gene (reference sequence). As DNA, the CDR3 is TGTGCCAGCAGCTTGGCCAGCGGGAGTGGCACCGGGGAGCTGTTTTTT. Protein: CASSLASGSGTGELFF.

The chain couples TRBV5-1 to TRBJ2-6; D may be TRBD2 (6 bases). The CDR3 length is 16 residues. V was clipped by 0 bases and J by 2 bases, with 9 bases between them. The germline V gene has CDR1 SGHRS and CDR2 YFSETQ. The CDR3: CASSLDRGTGANVLTF. In DNA form, the CDR3 reads TGCGCCAGCAGCTTGGATCGGGGGACTGGGGCCAACGTCCTGACTTTC.

The rearrangement uses TRBV29-1 and TRBJ1-1; possibly TRBD1 for D (6 bases). Trimming cost V 7 bases and J 4 bases, with 13 bases left between them. Germline assignment: CDR1 SQVTM and CDR2 ANQGSEA. CDR3 length: 12 amino acids. The CDR3 DNA reads TGCAGCGGACAGGTGAAGAGCACTGAAGCTTTCTTT. It yields the protein CSGQVKSTEAFF. The complete variable domain, with remaining parts taken from reference TRBV29-1 and TRBJ1-1, reads SAVISQKPSRDICQRGTSLTIQCQVDSQVTMMFWYRQQPGQSLTLIATANQGSEATYESGFVIDKFPISRPNLTFSTLTVSNMSPEDSSIYLCSGQVKSTEAFFGQGTRLTVV.

The rearrangement links TRBV11-2 to TRBJ2-1; TRBD2 aligns across 9 bases. CDR3 length equals 16 residues. After removal of 5 bases from V and 8 bases from J, the junction contained 13 bases not matched to a gene. Germline assignment: CDR1 SGHAT and CDR2 FQNNGV. The CDR3 loop is CASSLLSGGTGDEQFF. The CDR3 bases are TGTGCCAGCAGCCTCCTTAGCGGGGGCACAGGTGATGAGCAGTTCTTC.

The chain joins TRBV7-2 to TRBJ1-5; 10 nucleotides match TRBD1. The CDR3 covers 14 residues. V dropped 6 bases and J dropped 7; count of bases not matched to a gene: 6. Germline V gene lookup returns CDR1 SGHTA and CDR2 FQGNSA. CDR3 sequence reads: CASSRQGAQQPQHF. Written as DNA, the CDR3 is TGTGCCAGCAGTCGACAGGGGGCTCAACAGCCCCAGCATTTT. Using reference TRBV7-2 and TRBJ1-5 for the parts outside the CDR3, the full variable domain is GAGVSQSPSNKVTEKGKDVELRCDPISGHTALYWYRQSLGQGLEFLIYFQGNSAPDKSGLPSDRFSAERTGGSVSTLTIQRTQQEDSAVYLCASSRQGAQQPQHFGDGTRLSIL.

The chain combines TRBV2 with TRBJ1-1; D ambiguous. Trimming stripped 6 bases from V and 2 bases from J, with 10 bases between. Germline CDR1 and CDR2: SNHLY and FYNNEI. This CDR3 has 13 amino acids. This CDR3 is CASSGYVNTEAFF. DNA for the CDR3: TGTGCCAGCAGCGGGTACGTTAACACTGAAGCTTTCTTT.

V gene TRBV5-6 combines with J gene TRBJ2-7; 8 bases map to TRBD1. This CDR3 has 15 residues. Germline assignment: CDR1 SGHDT and CDR2 YYEEEE. Trimming took 6 bases from V and 4 from J; bases not matched to a gene: 12. CDR3 amino acids: CASNFQGAMYYEQYV. DNA of the CDR3: TGTGCCAGCAACTTCCAGGGGGCAATGTATTACGAGCAGTACGTC.

This clone has only one observation. CDR3 coding DNA: TGTGCCATCGGGACTAGCGGGCAAGAGACCCAGTACTTC. This sequence encodes CAIGTSGQETQYF. This chain uses TRBV10-3 with TRBJ2-5, with 12 bases matching TRBD2. J gave up 2 bases and V 8 bases, and 0 bases lay outside the gene matches. Germline CDR1 reads ENHRY; CDR2 reads SYGVKD. This CDR3 is built from 13 residues.

The chain links TRBV28 to TRBJ2-3; possibly TRBD2 for D (6 bases). The ends were cut back, 3 bases at V and 4 bases at J, with 8 bases in the middle. The CDR3 covers 13 residues. Per germline, CDR1 MDHEN and CDR2 SYDVKM. This CDR3 is CASSFRRADTQYF. The CDR3 DNA is TGTGCCAGCAGTTTTAGGAGGGCAGATACGCAGTATTTT.

V usage is TRBV5-5 and J usage is TRBJ2-1, with a weak D call TRBD2 (5 bases). Germline loops: CDR1 SGHKS, CDR2 YYEKEE (reference sequence). The ends were cut back, 0 bases at V and 8 bases at J, with 9 bases in the middle. CDR3 length: 13 amino acids. The CDR3 DNA reads as TGTGCCAGCAGCTTGGAACTAGTTTATGAGCAGTTCTTC. Translating gives CASSLELVYEQFF.

The chain carries TRBV10-2 and TRBJ1-5, with 10 nucleotides matching TRBD1. This CDR3 is built from 15 residues. CDR1 and CDR2 (germline): WSHSY, SAAADI. V shed 5 bases, J shed 5 bases, and the junction held 6 bases outside the gene matches. CDR3 amino acids: CASSWTGGHDQPQHF. In DNA form, the CDR3 reads TGCGCCAGCAGTTGGACAGGGGGACATGATCAGCCCCAGCATTTT.

The CDR3 reads CSADYSYEQYF. The CDR3 coding sequence is TGCAGCGCGGACTATTCCTACGAGCAGTACTTC. The genes are TRBV20-1 and TRBJ2-7; TRBD2 is a possible D gene (6 bases). The CDR3 length is 11 residues. The V gene's germline CDR1 is DFQATT and CDR2 SNEGSKA (reference sequence).

This clone occurred a few times. The chain couples TRBV12-5 to TRBJ1-5; D gene ambiguous. Germline V gene lookup returns CDR1 LGHNT and CDR2 FRNRAP. The CDR3 is 15 amino acids. The V gene lost 7 bases and the J gene lost 1 base, with 14 bases spanning the gap. CDR3 nucleotides: TGTGCTAGTGCCCCTTCGCTAGCCAGCAATCAGCCCCAGCATTTT. This codes for CASAPSLASNQPQHF.